This entry lists 5 T cell receptor beta chains sequenced from one sample in a study of identifying expanded T cells in peripheral blood. Data came from immunoSEQ multiplex PCR; TCRdb stores just in-frame clones and leaves some out. The table lists under 150,000 clones, 75% to 90% of them singletons, with roughly 8% in the top ten. The sample comprised blood. Receptors originate from a person between 18 and 69 years old in good health.

The chain carries TRBV10-1 and TRBJ2-7, with 7 bases lining up with TRBD1. The CDR3 has 14 residues. Germline loops: CDR1 WNHNN, CDR2 SYGVQD (reference sequence). The CDR3 DNA follows: TGCGTCCTAGCTGACAGGGCGATCTCCTACGAGCAGTACTTC. This codes for CVLADRAISYEQYF.

V is TRBV28 and J is TRBJ2-1, with D uncertain. CDR3 length equals 16 residues. The germline V gene has CDR1 MDHEN and CDR2 SYDVKM. V lost 6 bases, J lost 5 bases, and 20 bases lay in between. This CDR3 reads CASSKGVRRLHNEQFF. The CDR3 DNA is TGTGCCAGCAGCAAGGGTGTGCGGAGACTTCACAATGAGCAGTTCTTC.

The rearrangement joins TRBV7-2 to TRBJ1-2; the D is unclear. Germline V gene sequence: CDR1 SGHTA, CDR2 FQGNSA. The CDR3 runs 13 residues. V was trimmed by 3 bases and J by 4 bases, leaving 9 bases between them. The CDR3 loop reads CASSLFRTYGYTF. CDR3 bases: TGTGCCAGCAGCTTGTTCAGGACCTATGGCTACACCTTC. Looking up the rest from reference TRBV7-2 and TRBJ1-2 gives the full variable domain: GAGVSQSPSNKVTEKGKDVELRCDPISGHTALYWYRQSLGQGLEFLIYFQGNSAPDKSGLPSDRFSAERTGGSVSTLTIQRTQQEDSAVYLCASSLFRTYGYTFGSGTRLTVV.

V is TRBV19 and J is TRBJ1-2; perhaps TRBD1 as D (6 bases). The CDR3 totals 14 residues. CDR1 is LNHDA, CDR2 SQIVND, per germline (reference sequence). V shed 1 base and J shed 4 bases, with 10 bases lying between them. The CDR3 loop reads CASSIGGQSYGYTF. The CDR3 region has the DNA TGTGCCAGTAGTATAGGGGGGCAGAGCTATGGCTACACCTTC.

V usage is TRBV7-9 and J usage is TRBJ2-2, with D maybe TRBD1 (6 bases). The V and J ends lost 5 bases and 4 bases respectively, with 11 bases between them. Per germline, CDR1 SEHNR and CDR2 FQNEAQ (reference sequence). The CDR3 contains 14 residues. The DNA for the CDR3 is TGTGCCAGCAGCCCACAGGGCTTCACCGGGGAGCTGTTTTTT. Translation gives CASSPQGFTGELFF.